The 3 T cell receptor beta chains below all came from one sample that was sequenced in a study of graft-versus-host responses after intestinal transplantation. No antigen has been identified for these receptors. Method: immunoSEQ multiplex PCR; TCRdb's copy keeps in-frame clones and lacks some. The table includes approximately 100,000 clones, roughly nine tenths detected once. The sample consisted of unstimulated CD4+ T cells sorted from spleen or lymph node cells, taken before intestinal transplant. The receptors come from a human donor who received an intestinal transplant.

The chain links TRBV7-2 to TRBJ1-6, with a possible D match to TRBD1 (5 bases). Looked up from germline, CDR1 is SGHTA and CDR2 is FQGNSA. The CDR3 has 15 amino acids. V dropped 5 bases and J dropped 5 bases, with 13 bases sitting between them. The CDR3 protein is CASSPQGPHNSPLHF. The CDR3 nucleotides read TGTGCCAGCAGCCCCCAGGGCCCACATAATTCACCCCTCCACTTT. The whole variable domain, filled in from reference TRBV7-2 and TRBJ1-6, reads GAGVSQSPSNKVTEKGKDVELRCDPISGHTALYWYRQSLGQGLEFLIYFQGNSAPDKSGLPSDRFSAERTGGSVSTLTIQRTQQEDSAVYLCASSPQGPHNSPLHFGNGTRLTVT.

This clone was seen only once. The chain employs TRBV25-1 and TRBJ2-7; 7 nucleotides agree with TRBD1. The CDR3 totals 15 residues. Germline trimming cut 6 bases from V and 3 bases from J; bases unmatched to any gene: 11. Germline V gene data show CDR1 as MGHDK and CDR2 as SYGVNS. Here the CDR3 reads CASRDGQGVGYEQYF. The CDR3 DNA follows: TGTGCCAGCAGGGACGGCCAGGGGGTAGGCTACGAGCAGTACTTC.

The chain uses TRBV13 and TRBJ2-7; the match to TRBD2 covers 8 bases. V lost 5 bases to trimming and J lost 4 bases; unmatched junction nucleotides: 4. Looked up from germline, CDR1 is PRHDT and CDR2 is FYEKMQ (reference sequence). The CDR3 length is 13 residues. CDR3 sequence: CASSTRGGYEQYF. The CDR3, as DNA: TGTGCCAGCAGCACCCGCGGGGGGTACGAGCAGTACTTC. Complete variable domain (other parts from reference TRBV13 and TRBJ2-7): AAGVIQSPRHLIKEKRETATLKCYPIPRHDTVYWYQQGPGQDPQFLISFYEKMQSDKGSIPDRFSAQQFSDYHSELNMSSLELGDSALYFCASSTRGGYEQYFGPGTRLTVT.